The rows below give T cell receptor beta chains drawn from one sample of a study of cytomegalovirus exposure and HLA in healthy donors. Data came from immunoSEQ multiplex PCR; TCRdb stores just in-frame clones and leaves some out. The sample comprises approximately 100,000 clones, approximately 77% of which are singletons, and roughly 15% rests with the top ten. The sequencing sample was made of PBMCs. These TCRs come from a male donor in good health and CMV-seropositive. Both conserved end residues are part of each CDR3. D genes are given only for firm matches.

>TRBJ1-2|.|TRBV2
CASSEGGENYGYTF
>TRBJ2-5|TRBD1|TRBV9
CASSVEDRGWETQYF
>TRBJ1-2|TRBD1|TRBV5-1
CASSPGTGVYGYTF
>TRBJ1-2|TRBD1|TRBV19
CASKPGQGATNYGYTF
>TRBJ2-1|.|TRBV2
CASSVAGAKYNEQFF
>TRBJ1-3|.|TRBV30
CAWSPADRNTIYF
>TRBJ1-5|.|TRBV30
CAWSPPGIQPQHF
>TRBJ2-4|.|TRBV5-4
CASSKGHTKNIQYF
>TRBJ2-2|.|TRBV27
CASRRRDSLPGELFF
>TRBJ1-1|TRBD1|TRBV7-9
CASSPPGTGSEAFF
>TRBJ1-6|.|TRBV5-1
CASRLEASSSPLHF
>TRBJ1-2|.|TRBV30
CASGEGEDYGYTF
>TRBJ1-1|.|TRBV10-3
CAIHHTGDTEAFF
>TRBJ1-1|TRBD1|TRBV2
CASGASQGVNTEAFF
>TRBJ2-3|.|TRBV6-6
CASSSGGTDTQYF
>TRBJ2-1|.|TRBV27
CASSPLDSLGPGSYNEQFF
>TRBJ1-2|.|TRBV25-1
CASSPSSGVYYGYTF
>TRBJ2-2|.|TRBV10-1
CASSDSNTGELFF
>TRBJ2-4|.|TRBV7-7
CASSGEGKAKNIQYF
>TRBJ1-6|TRBD1|TRBV5-3
CARRPFATGGDRALHF
>TRBJ1-1|.|TRBV7-6
CASTTMSGPTEAFF
>TRBJ1-1|.|TRBV6-1
CASSEDRDYWREAFF
>TRBJ2-6|.|TRBV2
CASSDENSGANVLTF
>TRBJ2-7|TRBD1|TRBV5-1
CASSLAGTGVNEQYF
>TRBJ2-1|TRBD2|TRBV5-1
CASSFTSVGYNEQFF
>TRBJ2-1|TRBD2|TRBV19
CASTLTSGDYNEQFF
>TRBJ2-3|TRBD1|TRBV7-9
CASSQGTGVTDTQYF
>.|TRBD2|TRBV4-1
CASSQIAGAWYEQYF
>TRBJ2-3|.|TRBV9
CASSALVGNTDTQYF
>TRBJ1-2|.|TRBV6-6
CASKNPWRGRGGYTF
>TRBJ1-1|.|TRBV25-1
CASSGGVTEAFF
>TRBJ1-2|.|TRBV2
CASRREGDGYTF
>TRBJ1-2|.|TRBV6-5
CASSARRTSDYGYTF
>TRBJ2-1|TRBD2|TRBV18
CASSPRAVAGSEQFF
>TRBJ1-1|TRBD1|TRBV7-2
CASSLEGQGYTEAFF
>TRBJ2-7|TRBD1|TRBV2
CASTWQGAYEQYF
>TRBJ2-1|TRBD2|TRBV7-3
CASSFSGGAGNEQFF
>TRBJ2-3|TRBD1|TRBV30
CACDTGGTDTQYF
>TRBJ2-5|TRBD2|TRBV5-4
CASSLEARASGGGTQYF
>TRBJ2-3|.|TRBV5-1
CASSLQGGTDTQYF
>TRBJ1-2|.|TRBV10-1
CASSGNRDTGYTF
>TRBJ2-3|.|TRBV5-1
CASSLDRSSTDTQYF
>TRBJ1-1|.|TRBV4-2
CASSQNTEAFF
>TRBJ2-2|.|TRBV5-1
CASSLVSNLAGELFF
>TRBJ1-6|TRBD1|TRBV19
CASSAGQRVPSPLHF
>TRBJ1-2|TRBD1|TRBV6-5
CASSLDRGNGYTF
>TRBJ2-6|.|TRBV15
CATSRAWGTGANVLTF
>TRBJ1-6|.|TRBV6-5
CGTGANYNSPLHF
>TRBJ1-5|TRBD1|TRBV5-8
CASSSFGGQGASNQPQHF
>TRBJ1-5|.|TRBV30
CAWSVRVAPYSNQPQHF
>TRBJ2-1|.|TRBV7-7
CASSPQPVPLNHNEQFF
>TRBJ2-7|TRBD1|TRBV7-9
CASTILGTGSYEQYF
>TRBJ2-2|TRBD2|TRBV5-1
CASSLGSGGATGELFF
>TRBJ1-3|.|TRBV5-6
CASSFGIVGGNTIYF
>TRBJ1-1|TRBD1|TRBV5-1
CASRMTGGTEAFF
>TRBJ1-2|.|TRBV5-1
CASSLDGDYGYTF
>TRBJ2-4|TRBD2|TRBV4-1
CASSHWEAGGPLNIQYF